This entry lists 6 T cell receptor beta chains sequenced from one sample in a study of cytomegalovirus exposure and HLA in healthy donors. The study ran its PCR with 60 Vbeta and 13 Jbeta primers. Profiling relied on immunoSEQ multiplex PCR, and the TCRdb table lists in-frame clones only, not all of them. The table shows fewer than 200,000 clones, with roughly four fifths occurring only once. Sequenced material: PBMCs. The receptors stem from a woman under 40 in good health and CMV-seronegative.

The CDR3 region is CASSERVSEQYF. CDR3 nucleotides: TGTGCCAGCAGTGAACGGGTTTCCGAGCAGTACTTC. V usage is TRBV2 and J usage is TRBJ2-7, with D hard to call. The ends were cut back, 2 bases at V and 6 bases at J, with 8 bases in the middle. CDR1 SNHLY and CDR2 FYNNEI come from the germline V gene. The CDR3 is 12 residues long. The whole variable domain, remainder taken from reference TRBV2 and TRBJ2-7, is EPEVTQTPSHQVTQMGQEVILRCVPISNHLYFYWYRQILGQKVEFLVSFYNNEISEKSEIFDDQFSVERPDGSNFTLKIRSTKLEDSAMYFCASSERVSEQYFGPGTRLTVT.

CDR3 nucleotide sequence: TGTGCCTGGAGAGTGGGGGCTCACACTGAAGCTTTCTTT. As protein: CAWRVGAHTEAFF. J is TRBJ1-1 and V is TRBV30, with D maybe TRBD1 (6 bases). CDR1 is GTSNPN and CDR2 is SVGIG in the germline V gene (reference sequence). This CDR3 comprises 13 residues. V was pared by 3 bases and J by 3 bases, with 11 bases between. Complete variable domain (other parts from reference TRBV30 and TRBJ1-1): SQTIHQWPATLVQPVGSPLSLECTVEGTSNPNLYWYRQAAGRGLQLLFYSVGIGQISSEVPQNLSASRPQDRQFILSSKKLLLSDSGFYLCAWRVGAHTEAFFGQGTRLTVV.

The chain carries TRBV28 and TRBJ1-1; D ambiguous. CDR3 length: 11 residues. The germline CDR1 and CDR2 sequences are MDHEN and SYDVKM. V gave up 7 bases and J gave up 1 base, with 4 bases separating them. DNA for the CDR3: TGTGCCAGCACAGGGAACACTGAAGCTTTCTTT. Residues: CASTGNTEAFF.

The chain has TRBV21-1 and TRBJ2-7; the tabulated D call, TRBD1, remains unverified against the DNA. TRBV21-1 is listed as a pseudogene. CDR3 size: 17 residues. Here the CDR3 DNA reads TGTGCCAGCAGCAAAGCGCCCGCGACAGGGGCAACCTACGAGCAGTACTTC. It specifies CASSKAPATGATYEQYF.

In the case of this clone: The junction departs from the called germline gene at one end, perhaps through a read error. The rearrangement joins TRBV7-9 to TRBJ2-7; tentatively, D is TRBD2 (6 bases). Per the germline V gene, CDR1 is SEHNR and CDR2 is FQNEAQ (reference sequence). CDR3 length: 14 amino acids. CDR3 amino acids: CSSSSVAEDYEQYF. CDR3 sequence (DNA): TGTTCCAGCAGCTCAGTAGCGGAAGACTACGAGCAGTACTTC.

V gene TRBV6-5 combines with J gene TRBJ2-3; tentative D call: TRBD2 (5 bases). This CDR3 is built from 15 residues. The V gene's germline CDR1 is MNHEY and CDR2 SVGAGI. V was cut by 1 base and J by 4 bases, with 12 bases left in between. The DNA of the CDR3 is TGTGCCAGCAGTTACTTCATCGGGAAAGCAGATACGCAGTATTTT. Translating gives CASSYFIGKADTQYF.